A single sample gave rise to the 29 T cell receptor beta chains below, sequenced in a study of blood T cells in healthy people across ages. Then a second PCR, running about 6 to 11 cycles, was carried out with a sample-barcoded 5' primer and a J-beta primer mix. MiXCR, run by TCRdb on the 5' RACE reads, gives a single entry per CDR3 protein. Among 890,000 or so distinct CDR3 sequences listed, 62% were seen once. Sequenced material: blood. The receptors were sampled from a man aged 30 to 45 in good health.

As DNA, the CDR3 is TGTGCCAGCAGCGTAGCAGGACAGGGGGACGGGGAGCAGTTCTTC. It yields the protein CASSVAGQGDGEQFF. The chain recombines TRBV9 with TRBJ2-1; 10 bases are shared with TRBD1. V was pared by 0 bases and J by 10 bases, with 7 bases of the junction left unmatched. This CDR3 comprises 15 residues. Germline V gene data show CDR1 as SGDLS and CDR2 as YYNGEE.

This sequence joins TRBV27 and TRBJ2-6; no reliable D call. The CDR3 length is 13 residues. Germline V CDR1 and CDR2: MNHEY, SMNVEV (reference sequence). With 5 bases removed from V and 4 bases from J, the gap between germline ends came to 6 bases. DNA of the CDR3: TGTGCCAGCAGTAAAGCGGGGGCCAACGTCCTGACTTTC. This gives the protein CASSKAGANVLTF.

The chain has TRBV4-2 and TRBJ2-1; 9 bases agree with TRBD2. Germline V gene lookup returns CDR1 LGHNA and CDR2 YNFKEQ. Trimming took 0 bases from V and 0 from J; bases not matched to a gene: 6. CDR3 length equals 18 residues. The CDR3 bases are TGTGCCAGCAGCCAAGATATGAGCGGGGGGACCTCCTACAATGAGCAGTTCTTC. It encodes CASSQDMSGGTSYNEQFF.

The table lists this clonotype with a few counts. The CDR3 loop reads CASGGPSDEQFF. In nucleotides, the CDR3 is TGTGCCAGCGGAGGGCCAAGCGATGAGCAGTTCTTC. V and J are TRBV12-3 or TRBV12-4 and TRBJ2-1; a possible D gene is TRBD2 (6 bases). V lost 8 bases and J 8 bases, leaving 13 bases between the germline ends. The CDR3 totals 12 residues.

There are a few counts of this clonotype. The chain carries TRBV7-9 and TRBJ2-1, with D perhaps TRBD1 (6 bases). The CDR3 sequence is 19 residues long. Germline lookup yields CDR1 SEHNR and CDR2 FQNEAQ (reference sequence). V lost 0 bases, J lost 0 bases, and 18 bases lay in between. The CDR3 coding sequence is TGTGCCAGCAGCTTAGCGTACTCGGGACATACGCTCTCCTACAATGAGCAGTTCTTC. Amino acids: CASSLAYSGHTLSYNEQFF.

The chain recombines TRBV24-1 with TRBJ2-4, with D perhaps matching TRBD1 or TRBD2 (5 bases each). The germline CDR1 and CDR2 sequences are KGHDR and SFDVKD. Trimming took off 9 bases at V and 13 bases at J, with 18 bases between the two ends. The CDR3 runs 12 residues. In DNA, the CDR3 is TGTGCCACCTCGACAGCGCTGGGGGAGCAGTACTTC. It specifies CATSTALGEQYF.

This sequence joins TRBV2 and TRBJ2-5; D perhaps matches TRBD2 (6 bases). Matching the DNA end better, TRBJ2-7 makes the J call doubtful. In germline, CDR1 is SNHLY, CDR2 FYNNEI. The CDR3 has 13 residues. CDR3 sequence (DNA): TGTGCCAGCAGTGAAGGACTAGTGGGCGAGCAGTACTTC. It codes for CASSEGLVGEQYF.

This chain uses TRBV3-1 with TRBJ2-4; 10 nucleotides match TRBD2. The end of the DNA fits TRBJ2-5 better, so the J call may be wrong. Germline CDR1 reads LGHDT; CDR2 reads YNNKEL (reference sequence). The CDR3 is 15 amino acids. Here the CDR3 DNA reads TGTGCCAGCAGCCAAACTAGCGGGGATAAAGAGACCCAGTACTTC. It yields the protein CASSQTSGDKETQYF.

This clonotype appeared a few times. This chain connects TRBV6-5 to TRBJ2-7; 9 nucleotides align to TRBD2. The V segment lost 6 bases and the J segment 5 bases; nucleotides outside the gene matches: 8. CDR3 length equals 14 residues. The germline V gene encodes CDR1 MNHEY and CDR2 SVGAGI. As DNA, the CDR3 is TGTGCCAGCAGCAAAGGACTAGCGCTCCACGAGCAGTACTTC. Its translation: CASSKGLALHEQYF.

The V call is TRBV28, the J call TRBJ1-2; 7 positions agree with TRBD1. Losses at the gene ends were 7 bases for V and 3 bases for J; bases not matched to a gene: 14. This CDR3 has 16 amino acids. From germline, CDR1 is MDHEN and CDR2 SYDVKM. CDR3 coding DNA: TGTGCCAGCACCGCGTCTGGACAGGTCGACTACTATGGCTACACCTTC. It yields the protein CASTASGQVDYYGYTF.

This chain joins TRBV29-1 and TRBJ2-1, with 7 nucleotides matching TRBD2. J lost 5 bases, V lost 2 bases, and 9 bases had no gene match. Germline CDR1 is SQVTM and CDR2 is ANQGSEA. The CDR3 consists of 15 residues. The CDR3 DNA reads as TGCAGCGTTGAATCCGTTCGTGGGGGGGACAATGAGCAGTTCTTC. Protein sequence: CSVESVRGGDNEQFF.

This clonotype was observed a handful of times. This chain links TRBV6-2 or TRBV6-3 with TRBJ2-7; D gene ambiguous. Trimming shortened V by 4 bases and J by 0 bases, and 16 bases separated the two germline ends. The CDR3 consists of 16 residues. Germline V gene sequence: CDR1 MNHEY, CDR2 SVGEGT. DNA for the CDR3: TGTGCCAGCAGTTTTTTCTCCCCTTCGGGCTCCTACGAGCAGTACTTC. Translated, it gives CASSFFSPSGSYEQYF.

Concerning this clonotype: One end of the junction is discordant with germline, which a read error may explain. The DNA of the CDR3 is TGTGCCCGCAGCGTAGTAGGGACTAGCGTTGATGAGCAGTTCTTC. Its protein product is CARSVVGTSVDEQFF. This rearrangement joins TRBV9 to TRBJ2-1, with 10 bases that match TRBD2. The CDR3 length is 15 residues. CDR1 is SGDLS, CDR2 YYNGEE, per germline.

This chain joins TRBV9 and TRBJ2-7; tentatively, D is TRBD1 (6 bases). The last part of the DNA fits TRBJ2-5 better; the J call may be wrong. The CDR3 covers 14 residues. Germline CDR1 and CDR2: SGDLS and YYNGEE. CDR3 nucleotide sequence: TGTGCCAGCAGCGTAGCCAGGGGCAAAGAGACCCAGTACTTC. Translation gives CASSVARGKETQYF.

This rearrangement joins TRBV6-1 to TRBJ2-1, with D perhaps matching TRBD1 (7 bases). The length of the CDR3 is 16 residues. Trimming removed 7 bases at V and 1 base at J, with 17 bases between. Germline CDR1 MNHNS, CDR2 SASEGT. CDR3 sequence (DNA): TGTGCCAGCATCCCCAGATCAGGGGGGTCCTACAATGAGCAGTTCTTC. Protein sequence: CASIPRSGGSYNEQFF.

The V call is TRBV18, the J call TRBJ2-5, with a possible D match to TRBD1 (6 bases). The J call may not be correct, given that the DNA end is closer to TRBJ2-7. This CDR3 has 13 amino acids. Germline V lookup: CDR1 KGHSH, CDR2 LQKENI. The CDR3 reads CASSPSRGDEQYF. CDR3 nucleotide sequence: TGTGCCAGCTCACCAAGCAGGGGCGACGAGCAGTACTTC.

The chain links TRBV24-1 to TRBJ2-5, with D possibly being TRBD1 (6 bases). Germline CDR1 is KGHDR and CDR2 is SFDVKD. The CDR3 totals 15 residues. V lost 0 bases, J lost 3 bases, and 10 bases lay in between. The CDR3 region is CATSDLETGKETQYF. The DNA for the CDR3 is TGTGCCACCAGTGATTTGGAGACAGGCAAAGAGACCCAGTACTTC.

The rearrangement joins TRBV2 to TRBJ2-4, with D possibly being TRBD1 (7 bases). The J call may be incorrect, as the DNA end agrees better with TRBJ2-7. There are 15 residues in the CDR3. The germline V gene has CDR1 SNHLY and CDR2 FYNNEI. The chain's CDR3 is CASPKGAGEVDEQYF. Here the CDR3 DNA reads TGTGCCAGCCCCAAGGGGGCAGGGGAGGTCGACGAGCAGTACTTC.

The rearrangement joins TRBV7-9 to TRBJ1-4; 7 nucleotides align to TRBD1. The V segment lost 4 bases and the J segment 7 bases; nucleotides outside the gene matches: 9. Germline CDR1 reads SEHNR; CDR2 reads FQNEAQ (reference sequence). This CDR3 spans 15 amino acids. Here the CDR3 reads CASSYGQASGEKLFF. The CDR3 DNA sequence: TGTGCCAGCAGCTACGGACAGGCCTCGGGTGAAAAACTGTTTTTT.

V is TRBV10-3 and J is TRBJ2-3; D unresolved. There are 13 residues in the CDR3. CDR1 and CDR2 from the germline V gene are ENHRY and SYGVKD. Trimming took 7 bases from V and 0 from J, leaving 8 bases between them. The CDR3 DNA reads TGTGCCATCAACCAGGAAAGCACAGATACGCAGTATTTT. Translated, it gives CAINQESTDTQYF.

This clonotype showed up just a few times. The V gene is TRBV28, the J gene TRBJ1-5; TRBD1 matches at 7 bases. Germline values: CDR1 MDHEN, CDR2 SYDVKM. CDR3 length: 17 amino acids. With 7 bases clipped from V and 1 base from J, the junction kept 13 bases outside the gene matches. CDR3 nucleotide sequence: TGTGCCAGCATCCAAACCGGGGGACAGAAAAGCAATCAGCCCCAGCATTTT. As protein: CASIQTGGQKSNQPQHF.

The CDR3 is CSALAGDQPQHF. CDR3 in DNA: TGCAGTGCCTTGGCGGGAGATCAGCCCCAGCATTTT. The genes are TRBV20-1 and TRBJ1-5; no clear D gene. The ends were cut back, 6 bases at V and 5 bases at J, with 11 bases in the middle. CDR1 is DFQATT and CDR2 is SNEGSKA in the germline V gene (reference sequence). CDR3 length equals 12 residues.

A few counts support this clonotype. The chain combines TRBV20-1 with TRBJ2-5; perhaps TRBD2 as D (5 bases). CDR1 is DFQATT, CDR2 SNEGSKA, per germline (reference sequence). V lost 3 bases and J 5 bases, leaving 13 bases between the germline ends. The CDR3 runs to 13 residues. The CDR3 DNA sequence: TGCAGTGCTAGCGGCACTAGGAGGGAGACCCAGTACTTC. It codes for CSASGTRRETQYF.

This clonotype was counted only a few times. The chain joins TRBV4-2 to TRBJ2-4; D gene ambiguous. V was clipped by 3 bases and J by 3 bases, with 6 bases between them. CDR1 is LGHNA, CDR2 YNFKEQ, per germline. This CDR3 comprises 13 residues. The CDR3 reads CASSQADKNIQYF. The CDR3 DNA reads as TGTGCCAGCAGCCAGGCCGACAAAAACATTCAGTACTTC.

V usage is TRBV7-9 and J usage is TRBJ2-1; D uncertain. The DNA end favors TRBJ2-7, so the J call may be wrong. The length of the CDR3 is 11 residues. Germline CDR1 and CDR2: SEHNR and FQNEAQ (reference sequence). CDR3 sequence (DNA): TGTGCCAGCAGCGTTAGCTCCGAGCAGTACTTC. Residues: CASSVSSEQYF.

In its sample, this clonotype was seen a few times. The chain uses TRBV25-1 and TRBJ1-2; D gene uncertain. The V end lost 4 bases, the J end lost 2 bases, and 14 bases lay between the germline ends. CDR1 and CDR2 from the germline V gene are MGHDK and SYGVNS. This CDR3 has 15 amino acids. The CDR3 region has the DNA TGTGCCAGCAGTGGACCCATCCTTGAAAACTATGGCTACACCTTC. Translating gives CASSGPILENYGYTF.

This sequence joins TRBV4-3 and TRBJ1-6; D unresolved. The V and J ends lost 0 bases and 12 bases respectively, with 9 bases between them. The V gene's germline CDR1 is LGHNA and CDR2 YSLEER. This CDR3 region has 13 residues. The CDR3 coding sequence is TGCGCCAGCAGCCAAGATAAGAGGCAACCCCTCCACTTT. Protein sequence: CASSQDKRQPLHF.

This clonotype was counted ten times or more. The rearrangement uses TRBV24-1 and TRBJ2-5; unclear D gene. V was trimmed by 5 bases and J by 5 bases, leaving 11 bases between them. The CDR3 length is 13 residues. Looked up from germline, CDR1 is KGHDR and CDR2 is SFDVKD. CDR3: CATSGLLGETQYF. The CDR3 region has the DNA TGTGCCACCAGTGGCCTCCTTGGGGAGACCCAGTACTTC.

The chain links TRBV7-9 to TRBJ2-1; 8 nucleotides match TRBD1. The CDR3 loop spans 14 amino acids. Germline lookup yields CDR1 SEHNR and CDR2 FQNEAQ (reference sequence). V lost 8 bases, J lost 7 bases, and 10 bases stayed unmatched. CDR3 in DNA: TGTGCCAGCTGGGGACAGGTAGCCCCGAATGAGCAGTTCTTC. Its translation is CASWGQVAPNEQFF.